The source of this T cell receptor (beta chain) is a study of cytomegalovirus exposure and HLA in healthy donors. With 60 Vbeta and 13 Jbeta primers, the PCR was carried out. TCRdb keeps only in-frame clones here, not all; method: immunoSEQ multiplex PCR. The sample records more than 150,000 clones, under 85% being singletons. The CDR3 has 15 amino acids. Germline V gene lookup returns CDR1 SNHLY and CDR2 FYNNEI. Unmatched junction bases numbered 7, after V lost 2 bases and J lost 5 bases. About this clone itself: Its antigen is unknown.

Whole-study results and caveats: Researchers left out some V segments, among them TRBV6-2 and TRBV6-3, as indistinguishable.

The receptor comes from a man aged 50-59 years in good health and CMV-seronegative. J is TRBJ2-7 and V is TRBV2, with 9 bases fitting TRBD2. Material: PBMCs. CDR3 protein: CASSEMGLAGNEQYF. The DNA for the CDR3 is TGTGCCAGCAGTGAAATGGGCCTAGCGGGGAACGAGCAGTACTTC.